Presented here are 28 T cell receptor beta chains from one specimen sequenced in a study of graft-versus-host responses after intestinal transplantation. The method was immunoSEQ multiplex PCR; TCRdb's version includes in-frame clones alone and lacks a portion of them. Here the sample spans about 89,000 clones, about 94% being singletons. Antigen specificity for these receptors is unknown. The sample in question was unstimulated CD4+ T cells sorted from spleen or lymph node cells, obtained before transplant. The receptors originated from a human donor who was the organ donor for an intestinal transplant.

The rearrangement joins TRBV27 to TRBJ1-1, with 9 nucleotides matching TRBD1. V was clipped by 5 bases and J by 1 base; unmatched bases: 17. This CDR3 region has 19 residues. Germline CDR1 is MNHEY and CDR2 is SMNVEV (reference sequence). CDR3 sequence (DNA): TGTGCCAGCAGTCCGGACAGGGGTTCGGCCGGAGCCTCGAACACTGAAGCTTTCTTT. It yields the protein CASSPDRGSAGASNTEAFF.

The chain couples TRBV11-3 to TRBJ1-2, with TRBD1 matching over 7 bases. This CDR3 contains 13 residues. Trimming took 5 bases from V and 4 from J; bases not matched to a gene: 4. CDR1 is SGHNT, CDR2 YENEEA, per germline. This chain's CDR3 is CASSPGQPYGYTF. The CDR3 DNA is TGTGCCAGCAGCCCGGGACAGCCCTATGGCTACACCTTC.

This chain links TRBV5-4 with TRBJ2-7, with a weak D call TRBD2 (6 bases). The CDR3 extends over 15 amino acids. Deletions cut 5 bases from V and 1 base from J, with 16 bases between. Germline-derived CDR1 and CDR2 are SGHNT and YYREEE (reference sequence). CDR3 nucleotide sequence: TGTGCCAGCAGTAGTTCGGGGACTCCATCCTACGAGCAGTACTTC. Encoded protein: CASSSSGTPSYEQYF. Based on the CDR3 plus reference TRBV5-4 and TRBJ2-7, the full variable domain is ETGVTQSPTHLIKTRGQQVTLRCSSQSGHNTVSWYQQALGQGPQFIFQYYREEENGRGNFPPRFSGLQFPNYSSELNVNALELDDSALYLCASSSSGTPSYEQYFGPGTRLTVT.

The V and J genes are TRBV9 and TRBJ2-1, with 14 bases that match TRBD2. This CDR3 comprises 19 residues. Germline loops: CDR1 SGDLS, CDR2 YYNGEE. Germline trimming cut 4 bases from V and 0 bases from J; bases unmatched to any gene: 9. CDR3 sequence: CASSPRTSGGTISYNEQFF. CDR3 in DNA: TGTGCCAGCAGCCCACGGACTAGCGGGGGGACAATCTCCTACAATGAGCAGTTCTTC.

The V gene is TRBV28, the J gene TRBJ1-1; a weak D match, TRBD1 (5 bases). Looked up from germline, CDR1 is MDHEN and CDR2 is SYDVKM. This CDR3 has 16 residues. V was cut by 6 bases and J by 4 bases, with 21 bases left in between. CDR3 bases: TGTGCCAGCAGCGCCCCTTTGGGGGGAGGGAGCACTGAAGCTTTCTTT. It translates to CASSAPLGGGSTEAFF.

CDR3 DNA: TGTGCCAGCAGCTTATTCGGTCAGGGAAACCCTGGAAACACCATATATTTT. Translation gives CASSLFGQGNPGNTIYF. The V call is TRBV7-9, the J call TRBJ1-3; TRBD1 is a possible D gene (5 bases). The CDR3 totals 17 residues. CDR1 and CDR2 (germline): SEHNR, FQNEAQ (reference sequence). V lost 2 bases to trimming and J lost 2 bases, with 16 bases between them.

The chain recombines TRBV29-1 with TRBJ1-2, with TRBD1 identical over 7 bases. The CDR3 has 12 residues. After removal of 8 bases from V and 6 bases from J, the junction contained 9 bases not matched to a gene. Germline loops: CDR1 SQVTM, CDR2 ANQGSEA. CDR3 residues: CSSGEGGHGYTF. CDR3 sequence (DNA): TGCAGCTCCGGGGAAGGGGGCCATGGCTACACCTTC.

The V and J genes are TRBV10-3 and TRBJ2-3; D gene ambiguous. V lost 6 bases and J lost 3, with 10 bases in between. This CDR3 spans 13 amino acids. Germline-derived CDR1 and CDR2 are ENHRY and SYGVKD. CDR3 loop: CAIRKDRTDTQYF. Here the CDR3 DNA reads TGTGCCATCAGGAAAGACCGTACAGATACGCAGTATTTT.

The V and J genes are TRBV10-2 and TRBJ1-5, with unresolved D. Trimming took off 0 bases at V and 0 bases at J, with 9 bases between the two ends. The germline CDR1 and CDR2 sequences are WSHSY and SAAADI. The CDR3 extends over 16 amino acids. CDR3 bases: TGCGCCAGCAGTGAGTCGTTGCAATATAGCAATCAGCCCCAGCATTTT. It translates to CASSESLQYSNQPQHF.

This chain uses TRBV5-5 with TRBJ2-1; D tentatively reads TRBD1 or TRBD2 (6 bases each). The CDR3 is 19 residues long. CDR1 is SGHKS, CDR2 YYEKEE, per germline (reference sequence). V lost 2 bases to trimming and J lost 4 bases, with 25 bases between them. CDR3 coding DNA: TGTGCCAGCAGCTTCCCTCGGGGGCCACTTACATTCGCTTACAATGAGCAGTTCTTC. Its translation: CASSFPRGPLTFAYNEQFF.

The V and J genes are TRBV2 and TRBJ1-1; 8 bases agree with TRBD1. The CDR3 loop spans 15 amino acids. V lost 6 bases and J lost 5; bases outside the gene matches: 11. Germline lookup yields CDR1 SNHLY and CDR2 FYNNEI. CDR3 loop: CASRQQQGVATEAFF. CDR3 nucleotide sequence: TGTGCCAGCAGACAACAACAGGGGGTAGCGACTGAAGCTTTCTTT.

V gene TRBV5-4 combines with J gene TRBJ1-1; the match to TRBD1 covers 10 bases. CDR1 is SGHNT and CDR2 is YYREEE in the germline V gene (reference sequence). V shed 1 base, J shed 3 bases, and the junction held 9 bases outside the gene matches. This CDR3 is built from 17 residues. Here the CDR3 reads CASSLLGTGVAHTEAFF. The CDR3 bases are TGTGCCAGCAGCTTGTTGGGGACAGGGGTGGCTCACACTGAAGCTTTCTTT.

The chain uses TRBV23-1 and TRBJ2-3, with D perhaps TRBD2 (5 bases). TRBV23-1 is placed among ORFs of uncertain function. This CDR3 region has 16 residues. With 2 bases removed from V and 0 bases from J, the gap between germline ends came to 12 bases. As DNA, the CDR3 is TGCGCCAGCAGTCAAAATGCGGGTGAAAGCACAGATACGCAGTATTTT. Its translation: CASSQNAGESTDTQYF.

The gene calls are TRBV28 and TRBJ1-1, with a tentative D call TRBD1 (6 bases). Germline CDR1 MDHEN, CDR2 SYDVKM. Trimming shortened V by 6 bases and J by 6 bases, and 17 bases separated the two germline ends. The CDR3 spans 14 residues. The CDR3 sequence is CASSSRGALAEAFF. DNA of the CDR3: TGTGCCAGCAGCAGTAGGGGGGCTCTGGCTGAAGCTTTCTTT.

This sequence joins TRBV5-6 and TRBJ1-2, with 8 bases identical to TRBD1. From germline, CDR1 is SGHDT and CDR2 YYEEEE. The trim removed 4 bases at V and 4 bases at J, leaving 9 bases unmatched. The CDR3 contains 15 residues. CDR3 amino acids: CASSPTGQAPYGYTF. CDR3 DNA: TGTGCCAGCAGCCCTACGGGACAGGCTCCCTATGGCTACACCTTC.

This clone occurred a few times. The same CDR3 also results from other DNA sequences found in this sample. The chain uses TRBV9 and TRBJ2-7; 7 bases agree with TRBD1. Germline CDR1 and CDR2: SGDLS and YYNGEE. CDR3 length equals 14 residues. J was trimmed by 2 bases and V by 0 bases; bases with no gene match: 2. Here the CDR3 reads CASSVGQGAYEQYF. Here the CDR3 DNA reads TGTGCCAGCAGCGTAGGTCAGGGGGCCTACGAGCAGTACTTC.

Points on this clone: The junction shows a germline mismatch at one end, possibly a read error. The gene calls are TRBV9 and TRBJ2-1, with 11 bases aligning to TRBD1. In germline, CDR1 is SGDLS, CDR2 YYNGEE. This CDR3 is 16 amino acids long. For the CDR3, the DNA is TGTGCCAGCAGCCGGACAGGGGGCGGTAAGGACAATGAGCGGTTCTTC. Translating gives CASSRTGGGKDNERFF. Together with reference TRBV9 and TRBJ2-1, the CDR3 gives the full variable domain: DSGVTQTPKHLITATGQRVTLRCSPRSGDLSVYWYQQSLDQGLQFLIQYYNGEERAKGNILERFSAQQFPDLHSELNLSSLELGDSALYFCASSRTGGGKDNERFFGPGTRLTVL.

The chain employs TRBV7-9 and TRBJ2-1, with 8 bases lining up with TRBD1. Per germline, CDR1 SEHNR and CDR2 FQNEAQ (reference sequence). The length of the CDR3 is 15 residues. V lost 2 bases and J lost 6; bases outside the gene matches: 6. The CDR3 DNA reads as TGTGCCAGCAGCTTAAGACAGGGGATTGGCAATGAGCAGTTCTTC. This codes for CASSLRQGIGNEQFF.

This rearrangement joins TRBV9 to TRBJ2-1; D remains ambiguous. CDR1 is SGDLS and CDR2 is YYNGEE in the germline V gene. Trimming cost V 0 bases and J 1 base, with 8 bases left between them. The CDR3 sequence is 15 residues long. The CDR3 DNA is TGTGCCAGCAGCGTAGGTTTGCTATCCTACAATGAGCAGTTCTTC. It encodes CASSVGLLSYNEQFF. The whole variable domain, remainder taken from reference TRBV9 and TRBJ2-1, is DSGVTQTPKHLITATGQRVTLRCSPRSGDLSVYWYQQSLDQGLQFLIQYYNGEERAKGNILERFSAQQFPDLHSELNLSSLELGDSALYFCASSVGLLSYNEQFFGPGTRLTVL.

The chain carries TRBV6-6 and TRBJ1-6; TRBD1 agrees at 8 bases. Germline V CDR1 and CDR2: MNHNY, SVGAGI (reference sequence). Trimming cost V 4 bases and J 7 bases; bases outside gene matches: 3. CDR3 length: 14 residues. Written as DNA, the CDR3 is TGTGCCAGCAGTTCCGGGACAGGAAATTCACCCCTCCACTTT. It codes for CASSSGTGNSPLHF.

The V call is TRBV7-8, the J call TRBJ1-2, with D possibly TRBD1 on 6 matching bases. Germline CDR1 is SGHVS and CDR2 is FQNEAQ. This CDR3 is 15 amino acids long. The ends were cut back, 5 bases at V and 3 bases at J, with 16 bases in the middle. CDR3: CASSPRLGGHYGYTF. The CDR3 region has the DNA TGTGCCAGCAGCCCGCGTTTAGGGGGTCACTATGGCTACACCTTC. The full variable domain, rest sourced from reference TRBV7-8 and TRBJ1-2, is GAGVSQSPRYKVAKRGQDVALRCDPISGHVSLFWYQQALGQGPEFLTYFQNEAQLDKSGLPSDRFFAERPEGSVSTLKIQRTQQEDSAVYLCASSPRLGGHYGYTFGSGTRLTVV.

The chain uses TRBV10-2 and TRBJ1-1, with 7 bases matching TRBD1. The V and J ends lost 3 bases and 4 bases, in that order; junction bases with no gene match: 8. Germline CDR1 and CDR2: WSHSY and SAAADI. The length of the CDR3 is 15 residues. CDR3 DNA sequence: TGCGCCAGCAGTGATTTCGACAGGGACGGCACTGAAGCTTTCTTT. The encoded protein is CASSDFDRDGTEAFF.

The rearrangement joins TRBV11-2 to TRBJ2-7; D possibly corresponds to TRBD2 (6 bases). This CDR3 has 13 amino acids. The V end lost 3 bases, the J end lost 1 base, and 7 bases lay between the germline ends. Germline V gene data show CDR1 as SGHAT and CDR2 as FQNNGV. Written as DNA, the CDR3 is TGTGCCAGCAGCTTGGAGGGGTCCTACGAGCAGTACTTC. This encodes CASSLEGSYEQYF.

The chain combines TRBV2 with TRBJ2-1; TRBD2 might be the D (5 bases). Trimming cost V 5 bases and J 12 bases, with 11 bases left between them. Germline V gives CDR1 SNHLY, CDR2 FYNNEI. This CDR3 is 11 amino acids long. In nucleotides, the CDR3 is TGTGCCAGCAGTTTCTCGGAGGCGCAGTTCTTC. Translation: CASSFSEAQFF.

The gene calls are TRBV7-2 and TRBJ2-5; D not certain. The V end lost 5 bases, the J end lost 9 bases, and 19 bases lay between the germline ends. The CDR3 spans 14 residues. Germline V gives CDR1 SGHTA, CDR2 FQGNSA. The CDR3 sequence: CASSPAVAGTAQYF. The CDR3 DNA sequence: TGTGCCAGCAGCCCCGCGGTAGCCGGAACGGCCCAGTACTTC.

The CDR3 is CASRDYSGNTIYF. In DNA, the CDR3 is TGTGCCAGCCGAGATTACTCTGGAAACACCATATATTTT. This rearrangement joins TRBV6-1 to TRBJ1-3; D remains unclear. The CDR3 has 13 residues. In germline, CDR1 is MNHNS, CDR2 SASEGT. V was clipped by 8 bases and J by 0 bases, with 8 bases between them.

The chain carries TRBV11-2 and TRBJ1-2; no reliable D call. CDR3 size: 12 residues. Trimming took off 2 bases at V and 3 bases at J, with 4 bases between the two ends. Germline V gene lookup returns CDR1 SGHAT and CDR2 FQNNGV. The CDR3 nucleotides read TGTGCCAGCAGCTTAAGAGACTATGGCTACACCTTC. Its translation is CASSLRDYGYTF.

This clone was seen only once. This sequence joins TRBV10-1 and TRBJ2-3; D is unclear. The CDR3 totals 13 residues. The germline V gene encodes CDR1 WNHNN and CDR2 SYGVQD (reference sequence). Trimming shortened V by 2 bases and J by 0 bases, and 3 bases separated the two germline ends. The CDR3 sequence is CASSEDSTDTQYF. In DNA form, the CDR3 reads TGCGCCAGCAGTGAGGACAGCACAGATACGCAGTATTTT.